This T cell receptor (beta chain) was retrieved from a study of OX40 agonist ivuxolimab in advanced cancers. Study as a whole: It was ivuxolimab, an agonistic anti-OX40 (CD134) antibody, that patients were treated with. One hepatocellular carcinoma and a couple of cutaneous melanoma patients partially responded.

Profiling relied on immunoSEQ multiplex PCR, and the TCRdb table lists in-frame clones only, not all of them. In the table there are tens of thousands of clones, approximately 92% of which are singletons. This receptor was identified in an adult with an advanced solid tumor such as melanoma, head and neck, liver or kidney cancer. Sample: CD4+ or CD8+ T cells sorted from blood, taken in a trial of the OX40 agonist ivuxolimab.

The CDR3 sequence: CASSEGQGSHEQYF. The DNA of the CDR3 is TGTGCCAGCAGCGAGGGACAGGGGAGCCACGAGCAGTACTTC. The chain combines TRBV5-5 with TRBJ2-7; 10 positions agree with TRBD1. CDR3 length equals 14 residues. Germline lookup yields CDR1 SGHKS and CDR2 YYEKEE (reference sequence). V lost 4 bases, J lost 5 bases, and 6 bases stayed unmatched.